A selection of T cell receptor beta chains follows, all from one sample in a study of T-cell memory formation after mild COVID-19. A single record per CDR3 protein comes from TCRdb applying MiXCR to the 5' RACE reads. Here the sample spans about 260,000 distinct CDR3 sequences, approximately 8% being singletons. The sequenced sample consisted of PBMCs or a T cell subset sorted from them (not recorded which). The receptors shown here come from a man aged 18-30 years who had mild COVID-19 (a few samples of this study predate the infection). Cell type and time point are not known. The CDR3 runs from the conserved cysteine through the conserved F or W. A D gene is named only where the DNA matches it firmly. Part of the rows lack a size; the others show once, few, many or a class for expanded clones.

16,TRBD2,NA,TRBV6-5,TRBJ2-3,TGTGCCAGCAGTACACATAGCGGGGGGGCAATAGATACGCAGTATTTT,CASSTHSGGAIDTQYF
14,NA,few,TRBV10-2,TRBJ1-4,TGCGCCAGCACTGGCCGGGGGGCGCGGGAAAAACTGTTTTTT,CASTGRGAREKLFF
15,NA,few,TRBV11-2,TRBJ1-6,TGTGCCAGCAGCTTAGTGGGCAGATTAAATTCACCCCTCCACTTT,CASSLVGRLNSPLHF
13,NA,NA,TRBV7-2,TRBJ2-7,TGTGCCAGCAGCCCGGGGGTACAGGGGGAGCAGTACTTC,CASSPGVQGEQYF
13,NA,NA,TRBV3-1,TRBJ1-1,TGTGCCAGCAGCCAAGTGGAGAACACTGAAGCTTTCTTT,CASSQVENTEAFF
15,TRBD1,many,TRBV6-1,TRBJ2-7,TGTGCCAGCAGAACCGGACAGGGGAAGAACTACGAGCAGTACTTC,CASRTGQGKNYEQYF
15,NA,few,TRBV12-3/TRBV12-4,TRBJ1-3,TGTGCCAGCAGTATTGACGGAGGCTCTGGAAACACCATATATTTT,CASSIDGGSGNTIYF
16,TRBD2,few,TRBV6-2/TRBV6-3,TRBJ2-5,TGTGCCAGCAGTTACTCCCGAGCGGGGGACCAAGAGACCCAGTACTTC,CASSYSRAGDQETQYF
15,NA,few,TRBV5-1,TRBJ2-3,TGCGCCAGCAGCTTAGCCGGGCCCGGGGCAGATACGCAGTATTTT,CASSLAGPGADTQYF
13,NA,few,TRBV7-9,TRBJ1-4,TGTGCCAGCAGCTCACAGACGAAAGAAAAACTGTTTTTT,CASSSQTKEKLFF
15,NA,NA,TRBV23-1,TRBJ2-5,TGCGCCAGCAGTCAAGCAGGGGAGGAGGGAGAGACCCAGTACTTC,CASSQAGEEGETQYF
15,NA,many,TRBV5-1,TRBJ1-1,TGCGCCAGCAGCCTGGGGGGGCACATGAACACTGAAGCTTTCTTT,CASSLGGHMNTEAFF